This TCR beta chain was sequenced during a study of CD8 T cells in ankylosing spondylitis (dated by TCRdb to the late 2010s). About the investigation overall: The study set out to find disease-linked TCR variants by profiling T cell receptor beta repertoires in ankylosing spondylitis patients and healthy donors. The full study cohort was made up of under 30 ankylosing spondylitis patients and more than 90 healthy donors. Peripheral blood was sampled, and synovial fluid was also collected from ankylosing spondylitis patients. Results the study describes overall, beyond this receptor: A CD8+ phenotype was shown by the disease-linked clones, which were found at relatively low frequencies in peripheral blood. Significant enrichment of the disease-linked clones was reported in matched synovial fluid samples from ankylosing spondylitis patients. Some motif variants were previously reported in synovial fluid and blood of reactive arthritis patients, suggesting common disease-initiation mechanisms. Blood from ankylosing spondylitis patients appeared to be characterized by a TCR beta motif made up of several highly homologous amino acid variants.

Trimming removed 0 bases from V and 6 bases from J, leaving 15 bases between the germline ends. The germline V gene encodes CDR1 SGHAT and CDR2 FQNNGV. The CDR3, cysteine through phenylalanine, is 15 amino acids long. The entry retains the CDR3 DNA only, 45 bases that are in frame from base 1. In the case of this clonotype: No antigen is known for it. No base quality information exists; no much larger clone differs at one position.

These reads were obtained on an Illumina HiSeq 2500. Quantitative 5'-RACE with molecular barcodes was the method used to prepare the TCR beta libraries. The authors processed their data as follows. Disease-linked TCR variants were identified with a new computational method built on a probabilistic model of VDJ rearrangement. Using fastp trimming at Q25 and MiXCR clonotype assembly, TCRdb reanalyzed the public sequencing data and kept in-frame beta chains. Each entry merges the rows of one CDR3 protein and shows their most common DNA and genes. TCRdb assigned the V and J calls; the authors' analysis was not used. This sample has 250,000 to 400,000 distinct CDR3 sequences in its table, and 11% of those were observed once. The leading ten clones occupy roughly 9.1% of the sample.

This TCR derives from a female donor with ankylosing spondylitis or in good health (not recorded which). The chain uses TRBV11-2 and TRBJ2-7, and the D gene may be TRBD2, 5 bases matching. Sequencing was carried out using blood, either unsorted or a sorted T cell fraction (not recorded which). Here the CDR3 is given as CASSLDRGSVAEQYF. The bases read TGTGCCAGCAGCTTAGATAGAGGGAGCGTCGCCGAGCAGTACTTC.